The entry that follows covers one TCR beta chain sequence. Its antigen remains unidentified. The V end lost 2 bases, the J end lost 7 bases, and 8 bases lay between the germline ends. Germline CDR1 is SQVTM and CDR2 is ANQGSEA. The CDR3 totals 11 residues. The method was immunoSEQ multiplex PCR; TCRdb's version includes in-frame clones alone and lacks a portion of them. The table lists over 250,000 clones, just over 85% of them singletons, with roughly 1% in the top ten. The data originate from a study of cytomegalovirus exposure and HLA in healthy donors. Study outcomes and limitations: There were some public TCRs occurring in many donors, but most TCR sequences were rare. Cytomegalovirus association was assigned to more than 150 TCR beta chains.

The sample taken for sequencing was PBMCs. The sequence derives from a woman aged 18-29 years in good health and CMV-seronegative. The chain has TRBV29-1 and TRBJ1-2; D is uncertain. CDR3 residues: CSVERGGGYTF. The CDR3 DNA reads TGCAGCGTTGAAAGAGGAGGTGGCTACACCTTC.